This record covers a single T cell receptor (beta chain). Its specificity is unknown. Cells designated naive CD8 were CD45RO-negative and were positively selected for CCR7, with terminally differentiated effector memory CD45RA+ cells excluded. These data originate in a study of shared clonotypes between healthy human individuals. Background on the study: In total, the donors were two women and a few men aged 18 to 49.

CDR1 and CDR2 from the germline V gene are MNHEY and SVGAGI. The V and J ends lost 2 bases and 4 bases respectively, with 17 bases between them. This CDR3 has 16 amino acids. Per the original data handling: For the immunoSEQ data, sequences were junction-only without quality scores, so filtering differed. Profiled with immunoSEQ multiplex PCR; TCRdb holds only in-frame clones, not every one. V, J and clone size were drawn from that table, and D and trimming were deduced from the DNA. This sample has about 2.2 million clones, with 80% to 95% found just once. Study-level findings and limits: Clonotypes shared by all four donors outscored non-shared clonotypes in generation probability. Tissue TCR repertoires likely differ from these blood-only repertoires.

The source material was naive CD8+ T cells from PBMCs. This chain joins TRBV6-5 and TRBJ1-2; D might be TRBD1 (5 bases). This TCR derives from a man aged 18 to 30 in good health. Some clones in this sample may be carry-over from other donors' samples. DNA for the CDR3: TGTGCCAGCAGTTACGGGGGGGAGGGGTCGGGCTATGGCTACACCTTC. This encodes CASSYGGEGSGYGYTF.